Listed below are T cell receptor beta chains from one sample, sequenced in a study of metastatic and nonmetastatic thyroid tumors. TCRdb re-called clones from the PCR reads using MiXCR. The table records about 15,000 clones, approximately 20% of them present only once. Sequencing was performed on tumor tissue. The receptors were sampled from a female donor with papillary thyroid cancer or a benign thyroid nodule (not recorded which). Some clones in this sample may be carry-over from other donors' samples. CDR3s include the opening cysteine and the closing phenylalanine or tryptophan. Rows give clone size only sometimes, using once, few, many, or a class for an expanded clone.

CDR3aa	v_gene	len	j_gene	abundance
CASSYSSSAGNTIYF	TRBV6-5	15	TRBJ1-3	few
CSARDLEGQAYEQYF	TRBV20-1	15	TRBJ2-7	-
CASSGLGAGTVEAFF	TRBV9	15	TRBJ1-1	-
CAWTRGGVNNGYTF	TRBV30	14	TRBJ1-2	medium-sized
CASSWGRGYEQYF	TRBV27	13	TRBJ2-7	few
CASSVGTRDGGELFF	TRBV9	15	TRBJ2-2	once
CASSLPTSGRFPYNEQFF	TRBV5-1	18	TRBJ2-1	few
CASSQDWDGTNEQYF	TRBV4-2	15	TRBJ2-7	-
CANSLALTDTQYF	TRBV28	13	TRBJ2-3	-
CSSRQGGTTEAFF	TRBV20-1	13	TRBJ1-1	many
CASSTSTEQYF	TRBV12-3/TRBV12-4	11	TRBJ2-7	-
CASRTSPGQGFQPQHF	TRBV6-1	16	TRBJ1-5	medium-sized
CASSSYVGPGGRTYEQYF	TRBV5-5	18	TRBJ2-7	many
CASSRPGPYNEQFF	TRBV6-2/TRBV6-3	14	TRBJ2-1	many
CASSYLSGTQNIQYF	TRBV6-5	15	TRBJ2-4	many
CASSYKLAGGFDEQFF	TRBV6-6	16	TRBJ2-1	many
CASSLRGGGTDTQYF	TRBV3-1	15	TRBJ2-3	-
CASSYDGFYEQYF	TRBV6-6	13	TRBJ2-7	medium-sized
CASTVSGSYNEQFF	TRBV28	14	TRBJ2-1	many
CSARAWTDYQETQYF	TRBV20-1	15	TRBJ2-5	-
CASSGGQGLGYTF	TRBV3-1	13	TRBJ1-2	-
CASISSGGGETQYF	TRBV7-9	14	TRBJ2-5	-
CASSIRGRFFWVSYEQYF	TRBV19	18	TRBJ2-7	-
CASSQASGGSTDTQYF	TRBV3-1	16	TRBJ2-3	many
CASSMCSTMNTEAFF	TRBV19	15	TRBJ1-1	-
CASKIQYLSEAFF	TRBV28	13	TRBJ1-1	once
CAISLKPPDRGLGAGNTIYF	TRBV7-3	20	TRBJ1-3	-
CASSQEGTSPYEQYF	TRBV4-1	15	TRBJ2-7	medium-sized
CATSREVPGATGVLFF	TRBV15	16	TRBJ2-2	few
CASSAGGSGANVLTF	TRBV11-1	15	TRBJ2-6	few
CSAPSYSRCDTEAFF	TRBV20-1	15	TRBJ1-1	-
CATSRPGQGATGELFF	TRBV15	16	TRBJ2-2	few
CAWSFAGGRTDTQYF	TRBV30	15	TRBJ2-3	-
CASSPGTGDYYRYF	TRBV11-2	14	TRBJ2-7	-
CSTAGGEGQPQHF	TRBV29-1	13	TRBJ1-5	many
CASSQDGWTYGYTF	TRBV4-3	14	TRBJ1-2	-
CAIRTTGMTETQYF	TRBV10-3	14	TRBJ2-5	many
CASSPIGGTTQYF	TRBV7-3	13	TRBJ2-3	many
CASSINRNSQPRNIQYF	TRBV19	17	TRBJ2-4	many
CASSTIAGLSTDTQYF	TRBV3-1	16	TRBJ2-3	many
CASSLYRAGGNYNEQFF	TRBV27	17	TRBJ2-1	many
CASSQDHRTSGANVLTF	TRBV4-1	17	TRBJ2-6	-
CASSGNRNSGNTIYF	TRBV10-2	15	TRBJ1-3	many
CASSLNVQPQHF	TRBV12-3/TRBV12-4	12	TRBJ1-5	medium-sized
CASSPSSGDYNEQFF	TRBV18	15	TRBJ2-1	medium-sized
CASSSRTSGRSASYNEQFF	TRBV28	19	TRBJ2-1	many
CASNEGGQYTQYF	TRBV9	13	TRBJ2-3	many
CASSLIRVTDTQYF	TRBV12-3/TRBV12-4	14	TRBJ2-3	many
CASSRETWGAKNIQYF	TRBV4-1	16	TRBJ2-4	many
CATSDSVGGRGYTF	TRBV24-1	14	TRBJ1-2	medium-sized
CSARDRVGEKLFF	TRBV20-1	13	TRBJ1-4	many
CASSQVKDQPQHF	TRBV4-1	13	TRBJ1-5	-
CASSLESSSGNTIYF	TRBV5-5	15	TRBJ1-3	many
CASSPGVRVSYEQYF	TRBV18	15	TRBJ2-7	once
CASSHRGVDTEAFF	TRBV3-1	14	TRBJ1-1	medium-sized
CASSPPLASYEQYF	TRBV18	14	TRBJ2-7	medium-sized
CASSSGRLGGRRYNERFF	TRBV11-3	18	TRBJ2-1	few
CASSTKPSSYEQYF	TRBV4-1	14	TRBJ2-7	-